This T cell receptor (beta chain) was sequenced during a study of blood T cells in healthy people across ages. Study findings and constraints: Comparison with aged donors showed that long-lived donors had more naive CD4+ cells and higher diversity.

Per germline, CDR1 DFQATT and CDR2 SNEGSKA (reference sequence). This CDR3 is built from 11 residues. V lost 3 bases to trimming and J lost 7 bases, with 9 bases between them. Primed by a sample-barcoded 5' primer and a J-beta primer mix, a second PCR proceeded for about 7 to 11 cycles. One entry per CDR3 protein results from TCRdb running MiXCR on the 5' RACE reads. The sample holds about 1,400,000 distinct CDR3 sequences; 35% to 45% are singletons and the top ten take 7.9%. Remarks on this clonotype: Its antigen is still unknown.

Sample donors were healthy Caucasian individuals that came from Russia, aged roughly 6 to 95. Sequenced input: blood. The clonotype was recovered from a woman in her late teens or twenties in good health. This chain links TRBV20-1 with TRBJ1-1; the D gene is possibly TRBD1 (5 bases). This CDR3 reads CSASRAGEAFF. The CDR3, as DNA: TGCAGTGCTAGCAGGGCGGGTGAAGCTTTCTTT.